This record covers a single T cell receptor (beta chain). Antigen unknown. The record originates from a study of cytomegalovirus exposure and HLA in healthy donors. V lost 0 bases, J lost 1 base, and 11 bases lay in between. The CDR3 has 17 amino acids. Study conclusions and caveats: In a later analysis, parvovirus B19, influenza, CMV and Epstein-Barr virus appeared linked to several top co-occurrence clusters.

PCR was performed using 60 Vbeta and 13 Jbeta primers. Here immunoSEQ multiplex PCR was the method, and the copy in TCRdb shows in-frame clones only, minus some. The sample includes around 30,000 clones, 35% to 55% of them seen just once. The sequence derives from a woman aged 45-65 years in good health and CMV-seronegative. The sequenced material came from PBMCs. The chain carries TRBV5-3 and TRBJ1-6; D is unresolved. TRBV5-3 qualifies as an ORF whose function is uncertain. CDR3 residues: CARSLGGLTSYNSPLHF. In nucleotides, the CDR3 is TGTGCCAGAAGCTTGGGAGGGTTAACATCCTATAATTCACCCCTCCACTTT.